The 9 T cell receptor beta chains below were found in one sample sequenced in a study of CD8 T cells in ankylosing spondylitis. TCRdb independently ran MiXCR on the 5' RACE reads; one entry per CDR3 protein. Seen here are 200,000 or so distinct CDR3 sequences, over 10% observed once, and the top ten hold around 10%. Sequenced input: blood, either unsorted or a sorted T cell fraction (not recorded which). These receptors all come from a female donor with ankylosing spondylitis or in good health (not recorded which).

This clonotype was observed a few times. The gene calls are TRBV27 and TRBJ2-7, with D unclear. Trimming removed 8 bases from V and 1 base from J, with 15 bases in between. The CDR3 loop spans 14 amino acids. The germline V gene encodes CDR1 MNHEY and CDR2 SMNVEV (reference sequence). For the CDR3, the DNA is TGTGCCAGCTCCCTGGCCCCCTCGTCCTACGAGCAGTACTTC. Protein: CASSLAPSSYEQYF.

This clonotype has ten or more counts. The rearrangement joins TRBV20-1 to TRBJ2-4, with 7 nucleotides matching TRBD2. The CDR3 is 11 residues long. The germline V gene has CDR1 DFQATT and CDR2 SNEGSKA (reference sequence). Trimming took 6 bases from V and 11 from J; bases not matched to a gene: 7. CDR3 residues: CSAPRGDFQYF. The CDR3 DNA follows: TGCAGTGCCCCCCGGGGGGATTTTCAGTACTTC.

This clonotype has a count of ten or more. It is likely a read error, because the conserved phenylalanine at the end of the CDR3 is missing. The DNA is left out, because the CDR3 cannot be placed on it with certainty; the CDR3 is given as TCRdb lists it. V gene TRBV6-2 or TRBV6-3 combines with J gene TRBJ1-2. The length of the CDR3 is 11 amino acids, counting both ends. CDR1 and CDR2 (germline): MNHEY, SVGEGT. CDR3 amino acids: CASSYPDEIKV.

This clonotype was recorded many times. V is TRBV24-1 and J is TRBJ1-3; D may be TRBD1 (5 bases). Germline loops: CDR1 KGHDR, CDR2 SFDVKD. The V gene lost 5 bases and the J gene lost 0 bases, with 16 bases spanning the gap. This CDR3 has 17 residues. The DNA of the CDR3 is TGTGCCACCAGTGTTTCCCGGGACCGGAGCTCTGGAAACACCATATATTTT. Translating it yields CATSVSRDRSSGNTIYF.

This clonotype occurred many times. This sequence joins TRBV28 and TRBJ1-5, with 7 bases that match TRBD1. V shed 6 bases and J 7 bases; nucleotides not matched to a gene: 9. The CDR3 has 14 residues. CDR1 MDHEN and CDR2 SYDVKM come from the germline V gene. DNA of the CDR3: TGTGCCAGCAGGAACAGGGGCGCAGGACAGCCCCAGCATTTT. Residues: CASRNRGAGQPQHF.

This clonotype was counted ten times or more. V gene TRBV4-3 combines with J gene TRBJ1-2; a weak D match, TRBD1 (5 bases). Trimming took 0 bases from V and 7 from J, leaving 15 bases between them. This CDR3 spans 15 amino acids. Germline CDR1 and CDR2: LGHNA and YSLEER. The chain's CDR3 is CASSQEGLLKGGYTF. The CDR3 DNA reads as TGCGCCAGCAGCCAAGAGGGACTGTTGAAGGGTGGCTACACCTTC.

Comments on this clonotype: A read error may explain this, as a much larger clone is one base away. This chain connects TRBV29-1 to TRBJ2-2, with D perhaps TRBD2 (6 bases). The CDR3 contains 13 residues. Per germline, CDR1 SQVTM and CDR2 ANQGSEA. CDR3 DNA sequence: TGCAGCGTTCATACGTCGTCCACCGGGGGGCTGTTTTTT. Its translation is CSVHTSSTGGLFF.

This clonotype has at least ten counts. This chain links TRBV4-2 with TRBJ1-2, with 7 bases that match TRBD1. The CDR3 extends over 15 amino acids. The V gene end was trimmed by 3 bases and the J gene end by 4 bases; junction bases not matched to a gene: 8. The germline CDR1 and CDR2 sequences are LGHNA and YNFKEQ. The CDR3 sequence is CASSQAQGSTYGYTF. As DNA, the CDR3 is TGTGCCAGCAGCCAGGCACAGGGGAGTACCTATGGCTACACCTTC.

The table lists this clonotype with many counts. The V and J genes are TRBV6-4 and TRBJ2-7; D is undetermined. Germline V gene data show CDR1 as MRHNA and CDR2 as SNTAGT. The length of the CDR3 is 12 residues. Trimming cost V 2 bases and J 2 bases, with 4 bases left between them. This CDR3 reads CASSDTAYEQYF. CDR3 DNA sequence: TGTGCCAGCAGTGACACCGCCTACGAGCAGTACTTC.